These 32 T cell receptor beta chains came from one sample sequenced in a study of cytomegalovirus exposure and HLA in healthy donors. A multiplex PCR was run with 60 Vbeta primers and 13 Jbeta primers. The repertoire was sequenced with immunoSEQ multiplex PCR; TCRdb's copy has only in-frame clones and lacks some. The repertoire holds around 240,000 clones, with roughly 82% as singletons. The material sequenced was PBMCs. The receptors were sampled from a woman aged 40-49 years in good health and CMV-seropositive.

The V call is TRBV7-8, the J call TRBJ1-5, with D maybe TRBD1 (5 bases). The germline V and J ends were trimmed by 6 bases and 7 bases, with 19 bases remaining between them. There are 15 residues in the CDR3. The germline V gene encodes CDR1 SGHVS and CDR2 FQNEAQ. The DNA for the CDR3 is TGTGCCAGCAGTCCCCCCTGGGGGAGGGACCAGCCCCAGCATTTT. It encodes CASSPPWGRDQPQHF.

This chain joins TRBV5-6 and TRBJ1-1, with D possibly matching TRBD1 (6 bases). CDR1 is SGHDT and CDR2 is YYEEEE in the germline V gene. V was pared by 2 bases and J by 3 bases, with 14 bases between. The CDR3 extends over 15 amino acids. This CDR3 reads CASSFTGQRYTEAFF. The CDR3 DNA reads as TGTGCCAGCAGCTTCACGGGACAAAGATACACTGAAGCTTTCTTT.

This chain joins TRBV4-2 and TRBJ2-5, with 7 bases aligning to TRBD2. Germline CDR1 and CDR2: LGHNA and YNFKEQ. This CDR3 spans 14 amino acids. Trimming removed 1 base from V and 4 bases from J; junction bases left unmatched: 3. CDR3 residues: CASSQVREGETQYF. CDR3 sequence (DNA): TGTGCCAGCAGCCAAGTGAGGGAGGGAGAGACCCAGTACTTC.

The chain combines TRBV9 with TRBJ2-3; D possibly corresponds to TRBD2 (5 bases). Germline CDR1 and CDR2: SGDLS and YYNGEE. The CDR3 runs to 15 residues. Deletions cut 4 bases from V and 4 bases from J, with 16 bases between. The CDR3 region is CASSTGLFMPDTQYF. The CDR3 DNA is TGTGCCAGCAGCACCGGACTGTTCATGCCAGATACGCAGTATTTT.

The chain has TRBV6-5 and TRBJ1-6; a possible D gene is TRBD1 (5 bases). V lost 7 bases to trimming and J lost 6 bases, with 13 bases between them. The germline gives CDR1 MNHEY, CDR2 SVGAGI. This CDR3 comprises 14 residues. CDR3 sequence: CASTGPSGNSPLHF. DNA for the CDR3: TGTGCCAGCACGGGGCCTAGCGGTAATTCACCCCTCCACTTT.

The rearrangement links TRBV6-4 to TRBJ2-2; 9 bases fit TRBD1. Germline lookup yields CDR1 MRHNA and CDR2 SNTAGT. The CDR3 has 15 amino acids. V trimming: 6 bases; J trimming: 0 bases; junction bases outside the gene matches: 2. The CDR3 protein is CASSRDRANTGELFF. The CDR3 DNA reads TGTGCCAGCAGCCGGGACAGGGCGAACACCGGGGAGCTGTTTTTT.

The chain uses TRBV7-2 and TRBJ2-5; a possible D gene is TRBD2 (6 bases). The end of the DNA fits TRBJ2-7 better, so the J call may be wrong. Germline assignment: CDR1 SGHTA and CDR2 FQGNSA. The CDR3 loop spans 14 amino acids. The chain's CDR3 is CASSLVERAYEQYF. The CDR3 nucleotides are TGTGCCAGCAGCTTAGTTGAGCGGGCCTACGAGCAGTACTTC.

J is TRBJ2-2 and V is TRBV11-3, with 9 bases aligning to TRBD2. Germline-derived CDR1 and CDR2 are SGHNT and YENEEA. V was pared by 2 bases and J by 2 bases, with 3 bases of the junction left unmatched. The length of the CDR3 is 16 residues. CDR3 nucleotide sequence: TGTGCCAGCAGCTTAAGACTAGCGGACAACACCGGGGAGCTGTTTTTT. Its translation: CASSLRLADNTGELFF.

This chain uses TRBV9 with TRBJ1-3; D gene ambiguous. The CDR3 contains 14 residues. Per the germline V gene, CDR1 is SGDLS and CDR2 is YYNGEE. Trimming left V 3 bases short and J 2 bases short, with 9 bases between. The DNA for the CDR3 is TGTGCCAGCAGCGACGCTAAACCTGGAAACACCATATATTTT. The encoded protein is CASSDAKPGNTIYF.

The chain combines TRBV5-1 with TRBJ2-5, with 7 nucleotides matching TRBD2. V shed 5 bases, J shed 5 bases, and the junction held 12 bases outside the gene matches. The CDR3 sequence is 15 residues long. From germline, CDR1 is SGHRS and CDR2 YFSETQ. CDR3 protein: CASRAGTTLGETQYF. CDR3 bases: TGCGCCAGCAGGGCCGGGACTACCCTTGGCGAGACCCAGTACTTC.

This clone was detected a few times. The genes are TRBV2 and TRBJ1-4; 7 nucleotides line up with TRBD1. Germline CDR1 is SNHLY and CDR2 is FYNNEI. V shed 6 bases, J shed 7 bases, and the junction held 5 bases outside the gene matches. The length of the CDR3 is 13 residues. The CDR3 nucleotides are TGTGCCAGCAGACCGGACAGGACTGAAAAACTGTTTTTT. It translates to CASRPDRTEKLFF.

The rearrangement joins TRBV4-1 to TRBJ2-5, with unresolved D. This CDR3 has 13 residues. The germline V and J ends were trimmed by 1 base and 3 bases, with 6 bases remaining between them. Germline V gene sequence: CDR1 MGHRA, CDR2 YSYEKL. The CDR3 is CASSQVLKETQYF. CDR3 sequence (DNA): TGCGCCAGCAGCCAAGTCTTAAAAGAGACCCAGTACTTC.

The V gene is TRBV11-3, the J gene TRBJ2-1; D not certain. The CDR3 covers 13 residues. Germline CDR1 and CDR2: SGHNT and YENEEA. V was clipped by 5 bases and J by 1 base, with 6 bases between them. CDR3 nucleotides: TGTGCCAGCAGCACAAATTCCTACAATGAGCAGTTCTTC. Translation: CASSTNSYNEQFF.

This rearrangement joins TRBV27 to TRBJ2-7; the D gene is possibly TRBD2 (6 bases). Germline lookup yields CDR1 MNHEY and CDR2 SMNVEV (reference sequence). The CDR3 runs 14 residues. Trimming took 9 bases from V and 2 from J, leaving 17 bases between them. The DNA of the CDR3 is TGTGCCAGTTGGAGGGGCGGCGGGGCCTACGAGCAGTACTTC. Translation gives CASWRGGGAYEQYF.

About this clone itself: This same CDR3 is encoded by further DNA sequences in the sample. This sequence joins TRBV19 and TRBJ1-1, with a weak D call TRBD1 (6 bases). V dropped 3 bases and J dropped 1 base, with 9 bases sitting between them. The CDR3 consists of 14 residues. Germline CDR1 is LNHDA and CDR2 is SQIVND (reference sequence). The CDR3: CASSIGQPNTEAFF. The CDR3 DNA sequence: TGTGCCAGTAGTATCGGACAGCCGAACACTGAAGCTTTCTTT.

This chain links TRBV13 with TRBJ2-3; 9 bases fit TRBD2. After removal of 3 bases from V and 6 bases from J, the junction contained 10 bases not matched to a gene. Germline-derived CDR1 and CDR2 are PRHDT and FYEKMQ (reference sequence). This CDR3 spans 16 amino acids. CDR3 region: CASSFPTSGLGDTQYF. CDR3 bases: TGTGCCAGCAGCTTTCCGACTAGCGGACTGGGGGATACGCAGTATTTT. The full variable domain, with the rest looked up from reference TRBV13 and TRBJ2-3, is AAGVIQSPRHLIKEKRETATLKCYPIPRHDTVYWYQQGPGQDPQFLISFYEKMQSDKGSIPDRFSAQQFSDYHSELNMSSLELGDSALYFCASSFPTSGLGDTQYFGPGTRLTVL.

This clone came up a few times. The chain couples TRBV27 to TRBJ2-7, with no clear D. V lost 5 bases and J 2 bases, leaving 13 bases between the germline ends. There are 14 residues in the CDR3. Germline CDR1 MNHEY, CDR2 SMNVEV (reference sequence). CDR3 loop: CASSPLRKPYEQYF. As DNA, the CDR3 is TGTGCCAGCAGTCCCTTGAGGAAACCCTACGAGCAGTACTTC.

The J gene is TRBJ1-1, the V gene TRBV5-6; D not resolved. Between the trimmed V and J ends, which lost 3 bases and 1 base, there was a span of 13 bases. CDR1 and CDR2 (germline): SGHDT, YYEEEE. This CDR3 has 15 residues. The CDR3 nucleotides read TGTGCCAGCAGCTGGAGGGAACGCTCGAACACTGAAGCTTTCTTT. Translation: CASSWRERSNTEAFF.

V and J are TRBV4-3 and TRBJ2-1; the match to TRBD2 covers 9 bases. This CDR3 has 18 amino acids. Germline trimming cut 0 bases from V and 8 bases from J; bases unmatched to any gene: 14. Germline lookup yields CDR1 LGHNA and CDR2 YSLEER. The CDR3 DNA reads TGCGCCAGCAGCCAAGATCTCATGGGACTAGCTCGCGACGATGAGCAGTTCTTC. This translates into CASSQDLMGLARDDEQFF.

The CDR3 region has the DNA TGTGCCAGCAGCTTAGGGGGAGCGGGAGGGTTAACAAGACACGAGCAGTACTTC. This sequence encodes CASSLGGAGGLTRHEQYF. J is TRBJ2-7 and V is TRBV7-9, with 10 bases fitting TRBD2. Losses at the gene ends were 1 base for V and 5 bases for J; bases not matched to a gene: 14. The CDR3 consists of 18 residues. Germline assignment: CDR1 SEHNR and CDR2 FQNEAQ (reference sequence).

This sequence joins TRBV4-2 and TRBJ1-4; D not certain. Germline V gene sequence: CDR1 LGHNA, CDR2 YNFKEQ. The CDR3 has 14 residues. V lost 2 bases and J 7 bases, leaving 11 bases between the germline ends. CDR3 sequence reads: CASSQPGFSEKLFF. DNA of the CDR3: TGTGCCAGCAGCCAACCGGGGTTTTCTGAAAAACTGTTTTTT.

V is TRBV7-8 and J is TRBJ2-1, with TRBD2 identical over 8 bases. The CDR3 totals 18 residues. Losses at the gene ends were 7 bases for V and 4 bases for J; bases not matched to a gene: 18. Germline lookup yields CDR1 SGHVS and CDR2 FQNEAQ. The CDR3 bases are TGTGCCAGCACCCTCCCCTCTCGTTTCCAGCGGGGGTACAATGAGCAGTTCTTC. Amino acid sequence: CASTLPSRFQRGYNEQFF.

The chain recombines TRBV9 with TRBJ1-1, with 10 bases aligning to TRBD1. The CDR3 loop spans 17 amino acids. V lost 4 bases, J lost 3 bases, and 12 bases stayed unmatched. CDR1 SGDLS and CDR2 YYNGEE come from the germline V gene. The CDR3 DNA sequence: TGTGCCAGCAGCCTAGACAGGGGGCGCGGCTCCGACACTGAAGCTTTCTTT. Translating gives CASSLDRGRGSDTEAFF.

The chain recombines TRBV11-2 with TRBJ2-7; 11 positions match TRBD2. The V and J ends lost 5 bases and 0 bases, in that order; junction bases with no gene match: 3. CDR3 length: 15 amino acids. The germline V gene has CDR1 SGHAT and CDR2 FQNNGV. DNA of the CDR3: TGTGCCAGCAGCATGACTAGCGGGGCCTCCTACGAGCAGTACTTC. It is translated as CASSMTSGASYEQYF.

The rearrangement joins TRBV9 to TRBJ2-1, with 11 positions matching TRBD2. CDR3 length equals 14 residues. Germline CDR1 is SGDLS and CDR2 is YYNGEE. V shed 2 bases and J 7 bases; nucleotides not matched to a gene: 2. The CDR3, as DNA: TGTGCCAGCAGCGTGGGACTAGCGGCGAATGAGCAGTTCTTC. Amino acids: CASSVGLAANEQFF.

The genes are TRBV6-1 and TRBJ1-1; D ambiguous. The CDR3 is made up of 15 amino acids. Trimming stripped 7 bases from V and 1 base from J, with 16 bases between. The germline V gene encodes CDR1 MNHNS and CDR2 SASEGT. CDR3: CASNTLGRWNTEAFF. The CDR3 DNA sequence: TGTGCCAGCAACACACTAGGACGGTGGAACACTGAAGCTTTCTTT.

J is TRBJ2-7 and V is TRBV7-2, with TRBD1 identical over 7 bases. The germline gives CDR1 SGHTA, CDR2 FQGNSA. Trimming removed 3 bases from V and 2 bases from J; junction bases left unmatched: 4. The CDR3 length is 14 residues. CDR3 nucleotide sequence: TGTGCCAGCAGCTTCGTTGGGACAGCCTACGAGCAGTACTTC. This encodes CASSFVGTAYEQYF.

This chain connects TRBV11-2 to TRBJ1-1; D gene uncertain. Trimming removed 6 bases at V and 4 bases at J, with 9 bases between. From germline, CDR1 is SGHAT and CDR2 FQNNGV. The CDR3 runs to 12 residues. CDR3 residues: CASRIEPTEAFF. The CDR3 region has the DNA TGTGCCAGCAGGATAGAACCCACTGAAGCTTTCTTT.

The gene calls are TRBV5-6 and TRBJ1-4; the match to TRBD1 covers 8 bases. J lost 1 base, V lost 4 bases, and 3 bases had no gene match. CDR1 is SGHDT, CDR2 YYEEEE, per germline. The CDR3 is made up of 15 amino acids. Written as DNA, the CDR3 is TGTGCCAGCAGCATGACAGGGGTAACTAATGAAAAACTGTTTTTT. Its protein product is CASSMTGVTNEKLFF.

Only one count was recorded for this clone. Other DNA sequences in this sample translate to the same CDR3. This chain connects TRBV7-9 to TRBJ1-1, with TRBD1 matching 7 bases. The V gene end was trimmed by 5 bases and the J gene end by 0 bases; junction bases not matched to a gene: 6. This CDR3 has 15 residues. Germline V gene data show CDR1 as SEHNR and CDR2 as FQNEAQ (reference sequence). The CDR3 DNA reads as TGTGCCAGCAGCCTAACGGGACAGATGAACACTGAAGCTTTCTTT. This sequence encodes CASSLTGQMNTEAFF.

The chain carries TRBV9 and TRBJ1-1; TRBD1 matches 9 bases. Trimming cost V 4 bases and J 1 base; bases outside gene matches: 11. CDR1 and CDR2 from the germline V gene are SGDLS and YYNGEE. The CDR3 has 17 residues. The CDR3 loop reads CASSTGRDRVWNTEAFF. CDR3 sequence (DNA): TGTGCCAGCAGCACCGGACGGGACAGGGTATGGAACACTGAAGCTTTCTTT.

The chain couples TRBV6-6 to TRBJ2-5; TRBD1 matches 8 bases. Germline V gene sequence: CDR1 MNHNY, CDR2 SVGAGI (reference sequence). The CDR3 is 14 amino acids. V lost 1 base to trimming and J lost 2 bases; unmatched junction nucleotides: 0. The CDR3 DNA follows: TGTGCCAGCAGTTACTACAGGGGGCAAGAGACCCAGTACTTC. Residues: CASSYYRGQETQYF.